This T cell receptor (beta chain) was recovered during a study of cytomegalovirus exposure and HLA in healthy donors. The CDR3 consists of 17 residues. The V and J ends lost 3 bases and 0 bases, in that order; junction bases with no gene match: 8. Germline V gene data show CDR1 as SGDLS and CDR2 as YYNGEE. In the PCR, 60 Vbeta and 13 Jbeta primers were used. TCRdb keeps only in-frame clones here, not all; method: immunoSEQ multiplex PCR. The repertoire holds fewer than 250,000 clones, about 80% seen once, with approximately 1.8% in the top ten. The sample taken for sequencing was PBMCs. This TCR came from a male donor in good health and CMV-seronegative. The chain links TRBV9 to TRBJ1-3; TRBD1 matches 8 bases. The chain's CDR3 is CASSASPGQDSGNTIYF. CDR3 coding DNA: TGTGCCAGCAGCGCCTCACCGGGACAGGACTCTGGAAACACCATATATTTT.